The T cell receptor (beta chain) under discussion was sequenced for a study of OX40 agonist ivuxolimab in advanced cancers. On cycle 4 day 1 and cycle 7 day 1, as well as at baseline, blood was sampled. The CDR3 length is 16 residues. The ends lost 0 bases at V and 0 bases at J; junction bases unmatched: 2. CDR1 is SGHRS and CDR2 is YFSETQ in the germline V gene. This table comes from immunoSEQ multiplex PCR, and its TCRdb copy is limited to in-frame clones, with some not included. The profile shows tens of thousands of clones, 65% to 85% of them singletons. The chain carries TRBV5-1 and TRBJ2-5; TRBD2 matches at 10 bases. The sample consisted of CD4+ or CD8+ T cells sorted from blood, taken in a trial of the OX40 agonist ivuxolimab. The TCR sequence derives from an adult with an advanced solid tumor such as melanoma, head and neck, liver or kidney cancer. As DNA, the CDR3 is TGCGCCAGCAGCTTGGGTCTAGCGGGGGACCAAGAGACCCAGTACTTC. Encoded protein: CASSLGLAGDQETQYF. The variable domain in full, completed from reference TRBV5-1 and TRBJ2-5, reads KAGVTQTPRYLIKTRGQQVTLSCSPISGHRSVSWYQQTPGQGLQFLFEYFSETQRNKGNFPGRFSGRQFSNSRSEMNVSTLELGDSALYLCASSLGLAGDQETQYFGPGTRLLVL.